The subject of this entry is one T cell receptor beta chain. Its target is not known. The data belong to a study of vaccination effects on CD4 cells after COVID-19. Study details: Antigen-specific CD4+ T cells expanded by the ViraFEST assay with viral peptide pools were then sequenced. Sampling of a few convalescent patients occurred early (day +14) and late post-vaccination. It was a median of 72 days after the second dose that post-vaccine samples were obtained. Cultures of fewer than 2.5 million PBMC per well contained around 11 IU/ml IL-2 plus 10 ug/ml peptides.

Scientists isolated CD4+ T cells after a roughly 10-day culture period ended. The person's infection with SARS-CoV-2, confirmed by PCR, took place between March and December 2020. Each participant was given two doses of one vaccine (BNT162b2 or mRNA-1273). CDR3 size: 15 residues. The germline V gene encodes CDR1 KGHSH and CDR2 LQKENI. Trimming removed 3 bases from V and 8 bases from J; junction bases left unmatched: 5. The table came from immunoSEQ multiplex PCR; TCRdb's copy has only in-frame clones and leaves some out. The profile covers about 50,000 clones, with over 60% appearing a single time and 5% to 5.5% taken by the ten largest.

Source: CD4+ T cells from PBMCs cultured without peptide, taken after COVID-19 vaccination. The V gene is TRBV18, the J gene TRBJ2-1; TRBD2 matches at 12 bases. This sequence was found in a human donor who had a prior SARS-CoV-2 infection. The DNA for the CDR3 is TGTGCCAGCTCACCCGGACTAGCGGGGCTCGATGAGCAGTTCTTC. This translates into CASSPGLAGLDEQFF.